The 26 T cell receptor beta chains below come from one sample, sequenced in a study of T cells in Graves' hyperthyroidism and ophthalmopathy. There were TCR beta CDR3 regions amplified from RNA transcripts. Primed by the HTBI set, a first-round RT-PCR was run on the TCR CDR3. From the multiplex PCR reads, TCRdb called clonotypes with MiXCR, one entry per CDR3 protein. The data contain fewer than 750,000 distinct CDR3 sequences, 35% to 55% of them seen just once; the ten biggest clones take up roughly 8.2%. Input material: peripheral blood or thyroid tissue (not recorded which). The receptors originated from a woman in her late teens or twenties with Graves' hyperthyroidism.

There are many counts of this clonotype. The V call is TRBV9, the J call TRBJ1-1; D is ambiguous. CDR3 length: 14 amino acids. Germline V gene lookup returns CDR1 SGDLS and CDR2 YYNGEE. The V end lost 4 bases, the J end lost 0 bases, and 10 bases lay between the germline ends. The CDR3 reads CASSPQTMNTEAFF. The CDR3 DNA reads TGTGCCAGCAGCCCTCAGACCATGAACACTGAAGCTTTCTTT.

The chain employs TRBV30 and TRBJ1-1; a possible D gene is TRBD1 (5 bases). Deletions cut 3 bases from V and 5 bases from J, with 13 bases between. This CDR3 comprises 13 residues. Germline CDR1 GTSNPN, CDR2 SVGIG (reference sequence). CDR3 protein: CAWRTVSWTEAFF. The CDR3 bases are TGTGCCTGGAGGACAGTCTCCTGGACTGAAGCTTTCTTT.

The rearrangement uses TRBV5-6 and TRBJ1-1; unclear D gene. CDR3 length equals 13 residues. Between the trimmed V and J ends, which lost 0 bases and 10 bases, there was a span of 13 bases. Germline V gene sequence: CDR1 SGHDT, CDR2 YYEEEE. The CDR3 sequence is CASSLVGRELAFF. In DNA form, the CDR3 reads TGTGCCAGCAGCTTGGTAGGGAGGGAGCTAGCTTTCTTT.

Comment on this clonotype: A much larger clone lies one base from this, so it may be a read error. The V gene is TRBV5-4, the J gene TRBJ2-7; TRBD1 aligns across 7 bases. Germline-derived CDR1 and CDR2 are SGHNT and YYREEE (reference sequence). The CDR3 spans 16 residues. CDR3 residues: CASSQEGQLPTYEQYF. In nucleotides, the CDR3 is TGCGCCAGCAGCCAAGAGGGACAGCTTCCCACCTACGAGCAGTACTTC.

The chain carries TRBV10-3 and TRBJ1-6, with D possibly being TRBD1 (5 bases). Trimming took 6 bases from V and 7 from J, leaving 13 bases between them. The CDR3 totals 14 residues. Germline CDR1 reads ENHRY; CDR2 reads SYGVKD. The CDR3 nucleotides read TGTGCCATCAGGGGGACCCAAGAAAATTCACCCCTCCACTTT. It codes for CAIRGTQENSPLHF.

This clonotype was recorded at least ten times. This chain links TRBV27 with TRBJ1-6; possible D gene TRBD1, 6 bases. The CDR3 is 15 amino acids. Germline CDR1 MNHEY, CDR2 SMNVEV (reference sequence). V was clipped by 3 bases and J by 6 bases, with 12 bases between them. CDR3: CASSFVRGVNSPLHF. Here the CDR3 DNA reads TGTGCCAGCAGTTTCGTCAGGGGAGTTAATTCACCCCTCCACTTT.

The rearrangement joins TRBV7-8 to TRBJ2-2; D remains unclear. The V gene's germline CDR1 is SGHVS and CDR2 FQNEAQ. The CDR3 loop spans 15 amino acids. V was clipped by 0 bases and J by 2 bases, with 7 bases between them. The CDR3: CASSLALSNTGELFF. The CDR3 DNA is TGTGCCAGCAGCTTAGCGCTGAGTAACACCGGGGAGCTGTTTTTT. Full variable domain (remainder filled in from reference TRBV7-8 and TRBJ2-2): GAGVSQSPRYKVAKRGQDVALRCDPISGHVSLFWYQQALGQGPEFLTYFQNEAQLDKSGLPSDRFFAERPEGSVSTLKIQRTQQEDSAVYLCASSLALSNTGELFFGEGSRLTVL.

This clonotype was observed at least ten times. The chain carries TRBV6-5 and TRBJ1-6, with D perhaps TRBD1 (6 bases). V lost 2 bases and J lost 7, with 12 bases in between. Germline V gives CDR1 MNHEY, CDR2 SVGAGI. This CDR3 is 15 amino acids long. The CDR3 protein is CASSYLGGGNSPLHF. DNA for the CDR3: TGTGCCAGCAGTTACCTCGGGGGGGGCAATTCACCCCTCCACTTT.

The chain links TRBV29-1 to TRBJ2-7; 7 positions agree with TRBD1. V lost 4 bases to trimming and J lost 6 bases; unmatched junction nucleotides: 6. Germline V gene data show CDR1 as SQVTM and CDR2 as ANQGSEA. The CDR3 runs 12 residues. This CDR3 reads CSVGTGPLEQYF. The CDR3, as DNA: TGCAGCGTTGGGACAGGCCCCCTCGAGCAGTACTTC.

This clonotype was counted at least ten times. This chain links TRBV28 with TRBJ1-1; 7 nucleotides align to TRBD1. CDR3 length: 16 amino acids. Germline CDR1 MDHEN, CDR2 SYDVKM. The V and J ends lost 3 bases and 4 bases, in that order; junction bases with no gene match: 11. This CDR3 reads CASSFLQTTGSTEAFF. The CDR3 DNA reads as TGTGCCAGCAGTTTCCTACAAACGACAGGGAGCACTGAAGCTTTCTTT.

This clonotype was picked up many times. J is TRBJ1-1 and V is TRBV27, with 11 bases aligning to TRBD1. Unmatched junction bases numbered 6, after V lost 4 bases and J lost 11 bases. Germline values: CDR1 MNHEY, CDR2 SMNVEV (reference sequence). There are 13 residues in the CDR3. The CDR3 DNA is TGTGCCAGCAGTTGGACAGGGGGCGAGGGTGCTTTCTTT. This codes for CASSWTGGEGAFF.

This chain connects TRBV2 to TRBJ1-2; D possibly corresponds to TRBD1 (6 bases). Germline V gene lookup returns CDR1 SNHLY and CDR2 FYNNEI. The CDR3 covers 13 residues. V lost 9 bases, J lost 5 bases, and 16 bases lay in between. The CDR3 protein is CASDQGTIYGYTF. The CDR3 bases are TGTGCCAGTGATCAGGGGACGATATATGGCTACACCTTC.

In DNA form, the CDR3 reads TGTGCCAGCAAGCCAATGGACGGAGCCTACGAGCAGTACTTC. Its protein product is CASKPMDGAYEQYF. V usage is TRBV9 and J usage is TRBJ2-7; D is unclear. Trimming took off 6 bases at V and 2 bases at J, with 15 bases between the two ends. The CDR3 length is 14 residues. Germline loops: CDR1 SGDLS, CDR2 YYNGEE.

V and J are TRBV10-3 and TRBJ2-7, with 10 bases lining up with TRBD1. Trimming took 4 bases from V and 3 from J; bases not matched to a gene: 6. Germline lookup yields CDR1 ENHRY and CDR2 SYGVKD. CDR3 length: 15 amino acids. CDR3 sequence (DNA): TGTGCCATCAGTGCGGGGGGGACAGGGGACTACGAGCAGTACTTC. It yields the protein CAISAGGTGDYEQYF.

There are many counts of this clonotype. The CDR3 region has the DNA TGTGCCAGCAGCCTGTACAGGGGAACACTTGAAAAACTGTTTTTT. Translation: CASSLYRGTLEKLFF. The rearrangement joins TRBV14 to TRBJ1-4; 7 bases map to TRBD1. Per the germline V gene, CDR1 is SGHDN and CDR2 is FVKESK. V shed 4 bases and J 7 bases; nucleotides not matched to a gene: 9. This CDR3 has 15 amino acids.

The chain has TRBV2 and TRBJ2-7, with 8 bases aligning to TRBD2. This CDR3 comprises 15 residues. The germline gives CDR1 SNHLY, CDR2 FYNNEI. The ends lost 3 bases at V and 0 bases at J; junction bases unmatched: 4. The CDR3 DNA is TGTGCCAGCAGTGAGTCAAGCGGGAGCTCCTACGAGCAGTACTTC. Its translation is CASSESSGSSYEQYF.

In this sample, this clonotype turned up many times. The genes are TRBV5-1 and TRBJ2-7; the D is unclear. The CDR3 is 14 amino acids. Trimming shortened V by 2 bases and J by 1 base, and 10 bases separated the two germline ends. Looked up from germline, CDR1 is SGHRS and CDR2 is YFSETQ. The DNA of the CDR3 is TGCGCCAGCAGCTTTAGGGAACCATCCTACGAGCAGTACTTC. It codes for CASSFREPSYEQYF. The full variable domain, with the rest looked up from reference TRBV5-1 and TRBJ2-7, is KAGVTQTPRYLIKTRGQQVTLSCSPISGHRSVSWYQQTPGQGLQFLFEYFSETQRNKGNFPGRFSGRQFSNSRSEMNVSTLELGDSALYLCASSFREPSYEQYFGPGTRLTVT.

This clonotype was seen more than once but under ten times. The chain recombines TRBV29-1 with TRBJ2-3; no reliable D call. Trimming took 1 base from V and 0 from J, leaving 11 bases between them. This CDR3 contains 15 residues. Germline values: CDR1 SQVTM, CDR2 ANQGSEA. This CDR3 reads CSVEGTPASTDTQYF. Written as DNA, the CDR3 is TGCAGCGTTGAAGGAACGCCTGCTAGCACAGATACGCAGTATTTT.

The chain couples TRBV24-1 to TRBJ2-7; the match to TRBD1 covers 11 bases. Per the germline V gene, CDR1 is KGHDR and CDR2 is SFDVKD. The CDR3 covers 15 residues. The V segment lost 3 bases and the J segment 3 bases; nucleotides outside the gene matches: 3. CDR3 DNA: TGTGCCACCAGTGATCGGGGGACAGGGGGCTACGAGCAGTACTTC. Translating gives CATSDRGTGGYEQYF.

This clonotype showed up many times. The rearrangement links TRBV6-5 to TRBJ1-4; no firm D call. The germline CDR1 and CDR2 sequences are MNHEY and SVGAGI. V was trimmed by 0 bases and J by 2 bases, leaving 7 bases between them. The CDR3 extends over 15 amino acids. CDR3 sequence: CASSYSETTNEKLFF. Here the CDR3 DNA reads TGTGCCAGCAGTTACTCGGAGACGACTAATGAAAAACTGTTTTTT.

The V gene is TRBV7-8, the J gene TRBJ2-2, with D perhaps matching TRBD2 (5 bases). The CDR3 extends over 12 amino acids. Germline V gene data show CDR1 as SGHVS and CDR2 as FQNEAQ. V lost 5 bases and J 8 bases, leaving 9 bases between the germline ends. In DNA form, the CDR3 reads TGTGCCAGCAGCCAACGGACTGGGGAGCTGTTTTTT. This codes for CASSQRTGELFF.

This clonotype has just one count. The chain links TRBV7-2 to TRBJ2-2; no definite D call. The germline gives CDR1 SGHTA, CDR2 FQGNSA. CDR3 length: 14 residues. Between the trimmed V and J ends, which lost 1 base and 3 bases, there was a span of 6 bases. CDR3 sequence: CASSLGPDTGELFF. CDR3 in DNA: TGTGCCAGCAGCTTAGGCCCCGACACCGGGGAGCTGTTTTTT.

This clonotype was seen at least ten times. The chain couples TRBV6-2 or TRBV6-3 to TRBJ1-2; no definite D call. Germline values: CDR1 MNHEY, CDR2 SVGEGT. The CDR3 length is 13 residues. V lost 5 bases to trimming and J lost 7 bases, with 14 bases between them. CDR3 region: CASSPRSQRGYTF. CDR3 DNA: TGTGCCAGCAGTCCCCGGTCCCAACGTGGCTACACCTTC.

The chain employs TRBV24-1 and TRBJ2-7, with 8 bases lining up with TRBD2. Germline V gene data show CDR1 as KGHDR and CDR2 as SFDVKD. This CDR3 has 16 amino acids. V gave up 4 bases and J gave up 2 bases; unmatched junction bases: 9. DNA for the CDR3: TGTGCCACCAGTGACCCTAGTAGCGGGACCGCCTACGAGCAGTACTTC. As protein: CATSDPSSGTAYEQYF.

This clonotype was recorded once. The CDR3: CAPTANYGYTF. CDR3 nucleotide sequence: TGTGCACCCACAGCTAACTATGGCTACACCTTC. The chain combines TRBV25-1 with TRBJ1-2; no clear D gene. The CDR3 covers 11 residues. Germline CDR1 reads MGHDK; CDR2 reads SYGVNS.

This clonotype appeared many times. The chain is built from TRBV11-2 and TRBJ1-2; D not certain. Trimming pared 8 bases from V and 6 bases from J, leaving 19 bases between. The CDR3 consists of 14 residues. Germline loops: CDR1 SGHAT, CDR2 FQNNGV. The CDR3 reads CASGSILEVDGYTF. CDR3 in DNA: TGTGCCAGCGGGTCCATTCTAGAGGTCGATGGCTACACCTTC.